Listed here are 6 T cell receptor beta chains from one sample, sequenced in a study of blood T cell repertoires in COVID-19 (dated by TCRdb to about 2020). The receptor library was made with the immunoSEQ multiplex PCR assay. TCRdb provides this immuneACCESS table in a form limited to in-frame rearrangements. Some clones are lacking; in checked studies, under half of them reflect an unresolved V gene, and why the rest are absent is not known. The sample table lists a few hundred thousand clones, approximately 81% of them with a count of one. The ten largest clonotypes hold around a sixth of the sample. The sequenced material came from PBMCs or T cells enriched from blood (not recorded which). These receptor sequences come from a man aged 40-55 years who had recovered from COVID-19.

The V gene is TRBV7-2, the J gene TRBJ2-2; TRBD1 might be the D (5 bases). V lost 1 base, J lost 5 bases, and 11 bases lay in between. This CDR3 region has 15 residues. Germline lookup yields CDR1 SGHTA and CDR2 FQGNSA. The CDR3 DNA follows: TGTGCCAGCAGCTTAGAGGGGTTAGGGACCGGGGAGCTGTTTTTT. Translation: CASSLEGLGTGELFF.

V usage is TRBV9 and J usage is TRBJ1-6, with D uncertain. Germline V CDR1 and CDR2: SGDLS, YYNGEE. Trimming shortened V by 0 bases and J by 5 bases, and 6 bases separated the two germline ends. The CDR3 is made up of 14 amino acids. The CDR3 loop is CASSVATDNSPLHF. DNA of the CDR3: TGTGCCAGCAGCGTAGCCACTGATAATTCACCCCTCCACTTT.

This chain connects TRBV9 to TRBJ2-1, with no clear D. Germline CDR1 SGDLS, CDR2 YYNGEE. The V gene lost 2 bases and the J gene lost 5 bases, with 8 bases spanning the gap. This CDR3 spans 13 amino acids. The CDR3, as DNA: TGTGCCAGCAGCGTGACTGGAAACAATGAGCAGTTCTTC. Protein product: CASSVTGNNEQFF.

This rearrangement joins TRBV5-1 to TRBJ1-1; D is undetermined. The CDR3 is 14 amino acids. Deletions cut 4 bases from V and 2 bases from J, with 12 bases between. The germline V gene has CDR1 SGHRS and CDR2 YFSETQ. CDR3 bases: TGCGCCAGCAGCGCCGGGGAATATAACACTGAAGCTTTCTTT. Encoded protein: CASSAGEYNTEAFF.

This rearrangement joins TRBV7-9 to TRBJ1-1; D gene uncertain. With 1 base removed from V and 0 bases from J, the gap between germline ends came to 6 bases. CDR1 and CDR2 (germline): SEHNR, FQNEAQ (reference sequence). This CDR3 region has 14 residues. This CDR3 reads CASSLVRMNTEAFF. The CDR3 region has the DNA TGTGCCAGCAGCTTAGTGCGGATGAACACTGAAGCTTTCTTT.

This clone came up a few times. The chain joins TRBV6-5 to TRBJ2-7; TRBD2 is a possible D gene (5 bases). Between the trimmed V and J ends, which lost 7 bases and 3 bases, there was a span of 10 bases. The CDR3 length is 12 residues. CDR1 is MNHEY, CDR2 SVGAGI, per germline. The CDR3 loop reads CASTMAGYEQYF. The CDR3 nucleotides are TGTGCCAGCACGATGGCGGGCTACGAGCAGTACTTC.